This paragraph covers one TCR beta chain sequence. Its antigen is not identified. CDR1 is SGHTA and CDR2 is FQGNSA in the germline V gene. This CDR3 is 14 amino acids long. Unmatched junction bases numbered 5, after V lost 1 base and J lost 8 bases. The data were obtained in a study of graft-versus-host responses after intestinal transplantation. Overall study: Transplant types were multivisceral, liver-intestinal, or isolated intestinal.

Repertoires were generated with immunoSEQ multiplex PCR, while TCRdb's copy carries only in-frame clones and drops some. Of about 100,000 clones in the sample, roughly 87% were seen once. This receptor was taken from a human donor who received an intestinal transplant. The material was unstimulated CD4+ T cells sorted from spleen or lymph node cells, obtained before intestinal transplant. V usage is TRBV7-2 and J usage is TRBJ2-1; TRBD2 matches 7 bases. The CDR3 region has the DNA TGTGCCAGCAGCTTAGTTCTCCGGGAGGATGAGCAGTTCTTC. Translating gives CASSLVLREDEQFF.